This TCR beta chain was documented in a study of cytomegalovirus exposure and HLA in healthy donors (dated by TCRdb to about 2017). In terms of the full investigation: In an earlier analysis of 550 to 750 of the donors, 276 Gb of sequence data and approximately 100 million unique TCR beta sequences from about 179 million T cells were reported. An earlier analysis of approximately 630 of the donors applied high-throughput TCR beta sequencing to assess whether each TCR beta V gene segment acted as functional or pseudogenic. An early release that covered about 600 HLA-typed donors contained approximately 300 gigabases of sequencing data and about 84 million unique TCR sequences. The genetic ancestry cluster associated with self-reported Caucasian donors included 81% of the roughly 360 genotyped donors. Typing coverage varied by locus: roughly 629-630 donors for A, B, C, DRB1 and DQB1; roughly 500 for DQA1; over 600 for DPA1; around 450 for DPB1. In the later analysis, no new phenotypic data were used to find candidate immune exposures; instead, reliance was placed on TCR beta sequences and their occurrence across donors. Along with the roughly 670-subject first cohort, a separate validation cohort of over a hundred different subjects was used. Because of strong linkage in the cohort, four or five DR-DQ haplotypes were treated as single units for association and clustering. To predict cytomegalovirus infection status, the study combined high-throughput TCR immunosequencing, statistical association of individual TCRs with disease status, and machine learning. All discovery cohort repertoires had been generated on a single sequencing platform. A later genetic analysis used genome-wide SNP genotypes for about 55% of the 666 donors, treating that subset as a discovery cohort. The study was designed to test whether signatures of past pathogen exposure could be identified by cataloging public T cell receptors. To study patterns of TCR occurrence, a later analysis re-analyzed previously published TCR beta repertoires from under 750 donors and added high-resolution HLA genotyping. Among 300 to 500 genotyped donors of the cohort, an average of approximately 220,000 unique TCR beta nucleotide sequences was sequenced per donor, of which about 19% were non-productive. Class I and class II HLA loci were covered by the typing at four-digit resolution. The study profiled the T cell repertoires of some 610 subjects by immunosequencing and related them to cytomegalovirus serostatus. Donor age, sex, ethnicity and CMV serostatus were compiled alongside the repertoire data.

With regard to this clone: The antigen it binds to is not known. No much larger clone exists at a distance of one base, and base qualities are not known.

Results and caveats for the whole study, not just this receptor: A cluster of highly shared sequence variants was judged likely to represent a technical artifact of the sequencing pipeline. HLA typing was unavailable for some donors at each locus, so association tests used only the typed subset. CMV serostatus was the only immune exposure information available for the cohort. The presence/absence analyses assumed that sequencing depth was roughly uniform across donors, and that assumption may not be true. A later analysis reported that several top co-occurrence clusters appeared linked to parvovirus B19, influenza, CMV and Epstein-Barr virus. Broadly in line with IMGT annotations, most TCR beta V segments showed up in productive rearrangements about 90% or about 30% of the time in an earlier analysis of around 550 of the donors. The study listed 150 to 200 TCR beta chains as associated with cytomegalovirus. Only TCR beta chains were sequenced in this cohort, and the absence of alpha or paired-chain data limited detectable features. In a later analysis, the rate of TCR association differed among HLA loci, with DRB1 alleles having the most associated TCRs and HLA-C alleles having the fewest. Across donors, most TCR sequences were observed very rarely, whereas some public TCRs were present in many individuals. Because the 87-base-pair reads could not distinguish some IMGT-functional V segments, including TRBV6-2 and TRBV6-3, those segments were excluded. In a later analysis, HLA-associated TCR beta chains were found to be more clonally expanded and to have lower generation probabilities than equally common non-associated chains. A later genetic analysis associated a missense DCLRE1C variant with V-gene and J-gene trimming of TCR beta chains, and an independent cohort replicated the association. The earlier analysis of 587 of the donors excluded some 15 rarely observed V segments, including chromosome 9 orphons, because counts were too low. Most CMV-associated TCR beta chains appeared to be HLA-restricted in a later analysis, and the HLA associations seemed to be driven largely by CMV exposure. The classifier was reported to diagnose cytomegalovirus status with high specificity and sensitivity in both the original cohort and the validation cohort. A few of the identified cytomegalovirus-associated TCR beta chains were confirmed in vitro to be specific for cytomegalovirus antigens. A further reported finding was that TCR beta sequences accurately predicted the HLA-A and HLA-B alleles for most subjects in the first cohort. Correlated functional status among segregating V segments might reflect linkage disequilibrium, but an unknown experimental factor could not be ruled out. At a false discovery rate of 0.05, a later analysis linked 16,000 or so TCR beta sequences to specific HLA alleles. Strong co-occurrence of HLA alleles, especially DR and DQ, made assigning TCR associations to individual alleles difficult. Compared with the roughly 720-donor mean, donors in an Asian-associated ancestry cluster had fewer N-insertions in productive TCRs, according to a later genetic analysis. It was suggested by the authors that the approach could potentially be generalized to other disease states and immunological phenotypes.

The germline V gene sets CDR1 to MNHNS and CDR2 to SASEGT. Cut back by 6 bases and 7 bases, the V and J ends lie 16 bases apart. From its cysteine to its phenylalanine, the CDR3 spans 14 amino acids. Only the CDR3 part of the read is kept: 42 bases, read in frame from the first base. Libraries were made using the immunoSEQ multiplex PCR assay. The multiplex PCR relied on a mix of 60 forward primers for TCR Vbeta segments and 13 reverse primers for TCR Jbeta segments. The CDR3 region of rearranged TCR beta genes was amplified from genomic DNA with a multiplex PCR assay. The Illumina HiSeq System was used to sequence the amplified TCR beta libraries as 87-base-pair reads. The authors' pipeline ran thus. A later analysis tallied about 77 million unique TCR beta chains across the 650 to 750 repertoires, and around 10 million of those chains were shared by two or more donors. Raw reads were error-corrected and collapsed into unique sequences with a nearest-neighbor algorithm that merged closely related sequences to remove PCR and sequencing errors. To assign V, D and J gene segments, CDR3 sequences were aligned to IMGT reference sequences. For a sequence to be retained, a match of at least six nucleotides to both a V gene segment and a J gene segment was required. A rearrangement counted as productive if the CDR3 had no stop codons and remained in frame with V and J, and every other rearrangement counted as non-productive. Following IMGT convention, CDR3 was defined as the stretch from the second conserved V-encoded cysteine up to the conserved J-encoded phenylalanine. The earlier analysis of about 500 of the donors excluded sequences that lacked an unambiguous match to a single V gene segment. In an earlier analysis of almost 600 of the donors, a V segment was called functional when productive rearrangements were above 56.7%, and segregating when the standard deviation between donors exceeded 5%. To diagnose cytomegalovirus status from the catalog of TCR beta chain sequences, a statistical classification framework was built. V and J gene assignment, in a later analysis, came from comparing TCR nucleotide sequences with IMGT/GENE-DB human TR gene sequences. In a later analysis, CDR3 sequences and most-parsimonious VDJ recombination scenarios were assigned using the TCRdist pipeline. In a later analysis, every TCR beta chain was defined by the combination of its CDR3 amino acid sequence and its V-gene family, and reads without a unique V-gene family were dropped. As a way to deal with suspected cross-contamination and a sequencing artifact, a later analysis dropped roughly 600 nucleotide sequences that were highly shared and had low generation probability. In a later analysis, a clonal expansion index for each public chain was calculated from normalized within-repertoire ranks of inferred template counts. Generation probabilities in a later analysis came from a VDJ recombination model fitted to out-of-frame rearrangements, and those results were checked against IGoR. In a later analysis, hypergeometric tests were used to score TCR-TCR, TCR-HLA and TCR-CMV co-occurrence, with a repertoire-size bias correction applied to TCR pairs. In a later analysis, false discovery rates were estimated by permuting HLA or CMV assignments 20 times. In a later analysis, co-occurring TCRs were grouped using DBSCAN, with TCRdist sequence similarity added in when clustering inside HLA-allele-positive subsets. Co-occurrence clustering excluded repertoires with fewer than 30,000 or more than 120,000 public chains, plus five with anomalous nucleotide sharing. In TCRdb, the immuneACCESS table is reduced to in-frame sequences with V and J assigned. These tables do not hold every clone; where another copy was compared, an unresolved V gene accounts for under half, and the others remain unexplained. V and J calls and clone size are copied from that table; D and trimming were computed from the DNA. This sample is represented by approximately 140,000 clones; 65% to 80% of them were singletons. The top ten hold less than 2% of the sample.

The cohort was made up of 500 to 850 healthy bone marrow donors. At the time of sampling, all cohort members were nominally healthy, though unrecorded immune exposures were likely present. The donor tested CMV seronegative, placing the donor among the 350 to 400 seronegative members of the cohort. A peripheral blood sample was provided by each donor, and peripheral blood mononuclear cells were used for TCR beta sequencing. The Qiagen DNeasy Blood Extraction Kit was used to extract genomic DNA from the blood cell samples. Sequencing used PBMCs. In this chain, TRBV6-1 is recombined with TRBJ1-5, with no confidently assigned D gene. This receptor was obtained from a woman aged 40 to 50 in good health and CMV-seronegative. The CDR3 here reads CASRGVGVGQPQHF. The sequenced DNA is TGTGCCAGCAGAGGAGTAGGTGTCGGGCAGCCCCAGCATTTT.